Reported below is one TCR beta chain. The sample comes from a study of blood T cell repertoires in COVID-19. Assay used: immunoSEQ multiplex PCR; TCRdb lists only in-frame clones, some missing. Of some 71,000 clones in the sample, 70% to 85% were seen once. Trimming cost V 1 base and J 7 bases, with 14 bases left between them. The CDR3 is 15 amino acids. Germline V gene sequence: CDR1 MNHNS, CDR2 SASEGT. V usage is TRBV6-1 and J usage is TRBJ1-5, with D tentatively TRBD1 (5 bases). Sequencing used peripheral blood. The receptor was isolated from a man aged 50-59 years with COVID-19, enrolled during active disease. CDR3 DNA sequence: TGTGCCAGCAGTGAAGTCCCAGGGAAAGGGCAGCCCCAGCATTTT. It is translated as CASSEVPGKGQPQHF.